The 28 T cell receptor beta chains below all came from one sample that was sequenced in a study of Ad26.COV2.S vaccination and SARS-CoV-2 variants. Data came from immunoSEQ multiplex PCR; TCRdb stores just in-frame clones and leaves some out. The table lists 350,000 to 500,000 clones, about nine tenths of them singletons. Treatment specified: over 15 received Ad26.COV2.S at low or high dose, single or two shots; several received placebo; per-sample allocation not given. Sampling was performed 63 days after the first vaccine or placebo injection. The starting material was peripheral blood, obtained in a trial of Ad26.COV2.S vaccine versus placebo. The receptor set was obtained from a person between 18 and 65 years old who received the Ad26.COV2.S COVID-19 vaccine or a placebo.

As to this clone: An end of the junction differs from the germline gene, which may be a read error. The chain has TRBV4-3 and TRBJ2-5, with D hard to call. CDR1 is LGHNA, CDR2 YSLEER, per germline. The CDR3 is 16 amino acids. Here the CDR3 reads CTSSQESVPRQETQYF. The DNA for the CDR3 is TGCACCAGCAGCCAAGAGAGCGTCCCCAGGCAAGAGACCCAGTACTTC.

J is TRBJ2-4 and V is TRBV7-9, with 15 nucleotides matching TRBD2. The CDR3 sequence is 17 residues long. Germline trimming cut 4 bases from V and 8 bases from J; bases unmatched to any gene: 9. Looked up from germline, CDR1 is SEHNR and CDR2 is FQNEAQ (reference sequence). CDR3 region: CASSSWTSGRAGDIQYF. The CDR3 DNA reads TGTGCCAGCAGCTCCTGGACTAGCGGGAGGGCCGGGGACATTCAGTACTTC.

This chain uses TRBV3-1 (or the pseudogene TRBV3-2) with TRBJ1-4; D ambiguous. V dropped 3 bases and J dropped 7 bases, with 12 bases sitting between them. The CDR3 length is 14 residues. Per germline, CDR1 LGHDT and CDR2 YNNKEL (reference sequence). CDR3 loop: CASSQGRSSEKLFF. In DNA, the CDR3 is TGTGCCAGCAGCCAGGGGAGGTCCAGTGAAAAACTGTTTTTT.

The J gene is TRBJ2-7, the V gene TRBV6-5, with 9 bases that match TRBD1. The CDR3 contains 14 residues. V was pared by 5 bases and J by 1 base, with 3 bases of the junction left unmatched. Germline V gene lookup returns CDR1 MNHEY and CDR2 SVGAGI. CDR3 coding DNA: TGTGCCAGCAGTAACAGGGGGCCTTCCTACGAGCAGTACTTC. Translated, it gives CASSNRGPSYEQYF.

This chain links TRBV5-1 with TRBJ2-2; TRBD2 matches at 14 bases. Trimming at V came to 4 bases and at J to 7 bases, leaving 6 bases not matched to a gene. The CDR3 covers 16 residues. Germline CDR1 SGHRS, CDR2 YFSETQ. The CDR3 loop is CASSEGTSGSSGELFF. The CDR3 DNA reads TGCGCCAGCAGCGAAGGGACTAGCGGGAGCAGCGGGGAGCTGTTTTTT.

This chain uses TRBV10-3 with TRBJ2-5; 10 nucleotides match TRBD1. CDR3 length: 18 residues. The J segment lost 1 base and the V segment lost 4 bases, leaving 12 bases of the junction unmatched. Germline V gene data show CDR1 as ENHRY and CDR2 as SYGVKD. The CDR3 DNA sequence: TGTGCCATCAGTGGTGGGACAGGGGCCCCTTCCATCCAAGAGACCCAGTACTTC. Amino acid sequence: CAISGGTGAPSIQETQYF.

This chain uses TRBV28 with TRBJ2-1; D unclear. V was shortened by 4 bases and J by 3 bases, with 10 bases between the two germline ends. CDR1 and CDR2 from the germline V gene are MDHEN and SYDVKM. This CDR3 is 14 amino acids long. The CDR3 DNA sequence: TGTGCCAGCAGTTCACCTCGCCGCTACAATGAGCAGTTCTTC. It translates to CASSSPRRYNEQFF.

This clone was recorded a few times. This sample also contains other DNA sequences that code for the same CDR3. The CDR3 DNA is TGTGCCAGCAGCGATGGGACTAGCGGGTACAATGAGCAGTTCTTC. Its protein is CASSDGTSGYNEQFF. The chain recombines TRBV9 with TRBJ2-1; 12 bases are a match to TRBD2. The CDR3 extends over 15 amino acids. V lost 3 bases, J lost 4 bases, and 2 bases stayed unmatched. CDR1 SGDLS and CDR2 YYNGEE come from the germline V gene.

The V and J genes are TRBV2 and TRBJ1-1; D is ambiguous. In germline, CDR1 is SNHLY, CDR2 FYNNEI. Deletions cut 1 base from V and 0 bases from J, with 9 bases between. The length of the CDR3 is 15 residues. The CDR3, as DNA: TGTGCCAGCAGTGAAGGGCGGGGTATGAACACTGAAGCTTTCTTT. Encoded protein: CASSEGRGMNTEAFF.

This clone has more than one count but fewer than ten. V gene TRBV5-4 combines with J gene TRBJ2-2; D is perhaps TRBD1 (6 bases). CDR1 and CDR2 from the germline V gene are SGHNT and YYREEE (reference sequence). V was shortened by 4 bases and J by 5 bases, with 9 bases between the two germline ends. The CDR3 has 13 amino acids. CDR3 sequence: CASSLDRTGELFF. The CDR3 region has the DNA TGTGCCAGCAGCCTTGACAGGACCGGGGAGCTGTTTTTT.

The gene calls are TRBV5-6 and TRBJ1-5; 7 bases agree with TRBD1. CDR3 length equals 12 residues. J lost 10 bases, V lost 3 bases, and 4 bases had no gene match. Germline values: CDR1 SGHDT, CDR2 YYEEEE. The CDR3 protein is CASSSTGVPQHF. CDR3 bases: TGTGCCAGCAGCTCCACAGGGGTTCCCCAGCATTTT.

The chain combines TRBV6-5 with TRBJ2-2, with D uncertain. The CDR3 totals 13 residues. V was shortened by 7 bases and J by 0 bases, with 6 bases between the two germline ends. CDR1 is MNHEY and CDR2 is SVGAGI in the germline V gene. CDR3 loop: CASIRANTGELFF. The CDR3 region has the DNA TGTGCCAGCATTAGAGCGAACACCGGGGAGCTGTTTTTT.

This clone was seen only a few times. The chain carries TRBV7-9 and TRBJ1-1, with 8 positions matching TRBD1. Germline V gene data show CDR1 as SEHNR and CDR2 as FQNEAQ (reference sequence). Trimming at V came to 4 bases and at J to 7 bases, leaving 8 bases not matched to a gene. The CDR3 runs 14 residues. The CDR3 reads CASSSRLQGGEAFF. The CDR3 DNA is TGTGCCAGCAGCTCTCGATTACAGGGGGGTGAAGCTTTCTTT.

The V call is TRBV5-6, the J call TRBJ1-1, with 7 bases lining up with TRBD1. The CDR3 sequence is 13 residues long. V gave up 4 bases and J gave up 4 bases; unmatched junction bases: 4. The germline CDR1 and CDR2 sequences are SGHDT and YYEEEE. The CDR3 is CASSIGTATEAFF. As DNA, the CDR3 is TGTGCCAGCAGCATAGGGACAGCCACTGAAGCTTTCTTT.

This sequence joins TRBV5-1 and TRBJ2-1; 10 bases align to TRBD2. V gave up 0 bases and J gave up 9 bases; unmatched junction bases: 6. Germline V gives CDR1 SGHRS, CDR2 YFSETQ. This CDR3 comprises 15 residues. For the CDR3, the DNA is TGCGCCAGCAGCTTGGTCTCTAGCGGGAGTGGTGAGCAGTTCTTC. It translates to CASSLVSSGSGEQFF.

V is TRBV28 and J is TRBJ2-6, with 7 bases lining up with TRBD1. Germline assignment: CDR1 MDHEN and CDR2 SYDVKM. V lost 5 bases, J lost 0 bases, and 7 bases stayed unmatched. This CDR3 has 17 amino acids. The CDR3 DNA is TGTGCCAGCAGTCCGGGACAGCCCCGCTCTGGGGCCAACGTCCTGACTTTC. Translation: CASSPGQPRSGANVLTF.

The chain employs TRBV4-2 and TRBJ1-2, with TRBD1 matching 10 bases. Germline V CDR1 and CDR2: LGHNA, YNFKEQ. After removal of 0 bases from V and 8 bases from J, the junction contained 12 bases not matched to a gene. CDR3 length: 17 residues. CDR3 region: CASSQDRGGTGAGGYTF. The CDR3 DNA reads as TGTGCCAGCAGCCAAGATCGGGGAGGGACAGGGGCAGGAGGCTACACCTTC.

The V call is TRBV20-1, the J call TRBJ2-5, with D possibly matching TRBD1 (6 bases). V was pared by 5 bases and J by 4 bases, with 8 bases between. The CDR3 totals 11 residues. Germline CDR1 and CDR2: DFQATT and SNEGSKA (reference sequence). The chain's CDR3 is CSAGDIETQYF. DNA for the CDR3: TGCAGTGCTGGGGACATAGAGACCCAGTACTTC.

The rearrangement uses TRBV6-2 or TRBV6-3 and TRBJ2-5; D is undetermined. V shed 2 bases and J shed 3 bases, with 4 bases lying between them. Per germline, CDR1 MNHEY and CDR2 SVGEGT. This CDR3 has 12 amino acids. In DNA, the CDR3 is TGTGCCAGCAGTTACCTTGAAGAGACCCAGTACTTC. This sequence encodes CASSYLEETQYF.

Here the CDR3 DNA reads TGTGCCAGCAGTCCGCCGGGGGTTGTCAATGAGCAGTTCTTC. Protein sequence: CASSPPGVVNEQFF. This rearrangement joins TRBV27 to TRBJ2-1; D perhaps matches TRBD2 (6 bases). The CDR3 is 14 residues long. Germline assignment: CDR1 MNHEY and CDR2 SMNVEV (reference sequence). V lost 5 bases, J lost 6 bases, and 14 bases lay in between.

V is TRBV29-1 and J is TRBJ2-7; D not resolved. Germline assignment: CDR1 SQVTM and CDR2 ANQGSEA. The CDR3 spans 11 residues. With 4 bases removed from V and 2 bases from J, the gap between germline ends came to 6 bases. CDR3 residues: CSVGEAYEQYF. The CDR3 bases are TGCAGCGTTGGGGAAGCCTACGAGCAGTACTTC.

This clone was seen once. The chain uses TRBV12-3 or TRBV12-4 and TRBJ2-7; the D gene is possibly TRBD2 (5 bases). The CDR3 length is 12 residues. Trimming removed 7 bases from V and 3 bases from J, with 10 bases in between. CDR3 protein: CASKRDYYEQYF. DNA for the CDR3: TGTGCCAGCAAGAGAGACTACTACGAGCAGTACTTC.

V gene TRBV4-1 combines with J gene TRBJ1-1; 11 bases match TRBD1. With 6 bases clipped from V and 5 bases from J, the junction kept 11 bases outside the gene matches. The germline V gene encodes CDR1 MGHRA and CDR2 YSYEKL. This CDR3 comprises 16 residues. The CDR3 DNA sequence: TGCGCCAGCAGAACTGGACAGGGGGCAGGAAGGACTGAAGCTTTCTTT. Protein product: CASRTGQGAGRTEAFF.

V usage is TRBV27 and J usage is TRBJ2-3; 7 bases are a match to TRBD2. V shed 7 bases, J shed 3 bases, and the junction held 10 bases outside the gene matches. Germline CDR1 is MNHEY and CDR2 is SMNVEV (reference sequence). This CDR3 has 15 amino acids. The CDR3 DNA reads TGTGCCAGCACCCCGGACGCGGGAGAAACAGATACGCAGTATTTT. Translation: CASTPDAGETDTQYF.

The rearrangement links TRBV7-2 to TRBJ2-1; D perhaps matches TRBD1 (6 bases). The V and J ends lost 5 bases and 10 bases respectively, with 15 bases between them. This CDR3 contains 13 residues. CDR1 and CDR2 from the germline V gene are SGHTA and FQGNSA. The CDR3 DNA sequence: TGTGCCAGCAGCACCCGACAGGTATTGGAGCAGTTCTTC. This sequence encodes CASSTRQVLEQFF.

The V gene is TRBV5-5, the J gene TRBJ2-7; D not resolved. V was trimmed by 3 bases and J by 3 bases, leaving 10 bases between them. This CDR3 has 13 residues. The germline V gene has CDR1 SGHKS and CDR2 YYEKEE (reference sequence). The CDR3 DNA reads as TGTGCCAGCAGCTCCGGCCTCCACTACGAGCAGTACTTC. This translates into CASSSGLHYEQYF.

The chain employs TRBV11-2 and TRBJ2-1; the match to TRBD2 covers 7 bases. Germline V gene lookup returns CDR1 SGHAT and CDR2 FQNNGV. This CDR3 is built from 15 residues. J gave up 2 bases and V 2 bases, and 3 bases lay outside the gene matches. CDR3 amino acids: CASSLSSGTYNEQFF. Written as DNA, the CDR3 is TGTGCCAGCAGCTTATCAAGCGGGACCTACAATGAGCAGTTCTTC. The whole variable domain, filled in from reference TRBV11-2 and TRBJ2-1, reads EAGVAQSPRYKIIEKRQSVAFWCNPISGHATLYWYQQILGQGPKLLIQFQNNGVVDDSQLPKDRFSAERLKGVDSTLKIQPAKLEDSAVYLCASSLSSGTYNEQFFGPGTRLTVL.

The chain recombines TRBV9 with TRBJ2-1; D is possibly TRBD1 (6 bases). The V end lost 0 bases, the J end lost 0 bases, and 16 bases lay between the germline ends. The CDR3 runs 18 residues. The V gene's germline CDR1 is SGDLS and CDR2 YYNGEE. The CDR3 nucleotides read TGTGCCAGCAGCGTAGCTACTGAGGGGGTCAGCTCCTACAATGAGCAGTTCTTC. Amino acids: CASSVATEGVSSYNEQFF.